The source of this T cell receptor beta chain is a study of T cells in Graves' hyperthyroidism and ophthalmopathy. There were TCR beta CDR3 regions amplified from RNA transcripts. The primer set for the first-round RT-PCR of the TCR CDR3 was HTBI. TCRdb reprocessed the multiplex PCR reads via MiXCR and lists one record per CDR3 protein. Of roughly 500,000 distinct CDR3 sequences detected, around 24% appear once; the ten largest clones hold 10% to 12%. Germline lookup yields CDR1 MNHEY and CDR2 SVGAGI. Between the trimmed V and J ends, which lost 4 bases and 8 bases, there was a span of 20 bases. The CDR3 sequence is 15 residues long. Patients showing uncontrolled infection, other autoimmune disease, pregnancy or lactation were ineligible. Diagnosis rested on symptoms, serum thyroxine and TRAb, thyroid ultrasound, and orbital computed tomography.

The receptor was isolated from a woman aged 25 to 39 with Graves' ophthalmopathy. The sequencing input was blood. The genes are TRBV6-5 and TRBJ1-2, with D unclear. The CDR3 DNA sequence: TGTGCCAGCAGTTCCTCCGCGACACAAACCTCGGGCTACACCTTC. Encoded protein: CASSSSATQTSGYTF.